This TCR beta chain appears in the sequencing data of a study of T cells in Graves' hyperthyroidism and ophthalmopathy (dated by TCRdb to between 2018 and 2021). Context from the whole study: Peripheral blood was sampled at the time of initial diagnosis, prior to any treatment. In addition, the study compared T-cell repertoires in thyroid tissue and in blood from a handful of Graves' hyperthyroidism patients. The 90 to 100 discovery patients were randomly split 7:3 into training and test sets. TCR V-J signatures able to tell the groups apart were searched for in a discovery cohort of some 97 patients, of whom over 40 had Graves' ophthalmopathy and 55 to 65 had stable Graves' hyperthyroidism. An independent validation cohort of 18 to 20 hyperthyroidism patients and 17 patients who later progressed to ophthalmopathy tested prospective prediction of ophthalmopathy. After blood sampling, hyperthyroidism patients were treated with methimazole at a starting dose of 30 mg daily, and ophthalmopathy patients were treated with high-dose intravenous methylprednisolone. TCR Vbeta CDR3 sequencing of approximately 140 peripheral blood samples (43 ophthalmopathy, 75 hyperthyroidism and roughly 17 progressor patients) is reported in the paper. What the authors observed across the whole study: In validation, the model predicted progression to ophthalmopathy a median of about 6 months before onset, with around 70% sensitivity and roughly 77% specificity. A 13 V-J signature model separated ophthalmopathy from stable hyperthyroidism, with roughly 88% sensitivity and about 81% specificity in cross-validation and 80%/75% in testing. Most expanded thyroid clonotypes (frequency above 0.001) were also detected in blood, a finding suggesting that blood repertoires may reflect thyroid immune responses. No statistical method was used to fix the sample size in advance, and group allocation was not hidden from the investigators.

V drops 4 bases and J drops 9 bases, leaving 14 bases in between. For CDR1 and CDR2, the germline V gene lists SGDLS and YYNGEE. The CDR3 has 13 amino acids, counting the end cysteine and phenylalanine. Solely the CDR3 DNA is kept, with 39 bases framed from the first base. Ophthalmopathy patients had moderately to severely active disease, Clinical Activity Score of at least 3, NOSPECS grade of at least 4, and duration under 3 months. The study excluded patients with uncontrolled infections, other autoimmune diseases, pregnancy or lactation. Diagnoses were based on clinical symptoms, serum thyroxine and TRAb, thyroid ultrasound and orbital computed tomography. Ficoll-Paque density gradient centrifugation was used to isolate PBMCs from about 10 ml of fresh peripheral blood. Trizol reagent was used to extract total RNA, and RNA quality was then checked on an Agilent 2100 Bioanalyzer. The TCR beta CDR3 regions were amplified from the RNA transcripts. For the first round of RT-PCR on the TCR CDR3, the HTBI primer set was used together with the Qiagen OneStep RT-PCR kit. The libraries were constructed in a second round of multiplex PCR and then size-selected and purified. Paired-end sequencing of the libraries was performed with 100 bp reads on an Illumina HiSeq2000. For the original study's pipeline: Raw data were processed with SOAPnuke, discarding reads with adapters, uncalled bases, mean Phred below 15, or no exact constant-primer or identifier match. High-quality paired reads were merged with COPE v1.2.5, and unique nucleotide sequences were defined as clonotypes. Clonotypes were aligned to IMGT TRBV, TRBD and TRBJ reference segments using MiTCR v1.1. Analysis was restricted to V-J combinations with a frequency above 0.0001, which covered over 98% of repertoires. The TCS score was defined as F50 (clonal expansion) divided by E x V (chaos), with BLOSUM62-based TCRdist calculated between CDR3 peptides within each V-J. Welch's t-statistics and random forest reduced roughly 500 V-J features to roughly 13, which were used in a naive Bayes classifier (R e1071). The Morisita-Horn index was used to measure how similar the thyroid and blood repertoires were. In TCRdb, the public reads were trimmed at Q25 with fastp and aligned with MiXCR, with productive beta chains retained. CDR3 protein duplicates are merged, each entry listing the most common genes and DNA. The V and J calls come from TCRdb's annotation, not from the publication. The sample data list under 40,000 distinct CDR3 sequences, and about 47% of these were observed just once. In total, the top ten clones hold roughly a sixth of the sample.

This clonotype was observed many times. Its antigen is still unknown. Per-base quality was not reported, and no clone a single base away is much larger than it. Sequences were obtained from blood. In this chain, TRBV9 is recombined with TRBJ2-1; no D segment can be confidently identified. The TCR sequence derives from a man in his forties with Graves' ophthalmopathy. The CDR3 region reads CASSPSPLSEQFF. The base sequence is TGTGCCAGCAGCCCCTCCCCCCTCAGTGAGCAGTTCTTC.